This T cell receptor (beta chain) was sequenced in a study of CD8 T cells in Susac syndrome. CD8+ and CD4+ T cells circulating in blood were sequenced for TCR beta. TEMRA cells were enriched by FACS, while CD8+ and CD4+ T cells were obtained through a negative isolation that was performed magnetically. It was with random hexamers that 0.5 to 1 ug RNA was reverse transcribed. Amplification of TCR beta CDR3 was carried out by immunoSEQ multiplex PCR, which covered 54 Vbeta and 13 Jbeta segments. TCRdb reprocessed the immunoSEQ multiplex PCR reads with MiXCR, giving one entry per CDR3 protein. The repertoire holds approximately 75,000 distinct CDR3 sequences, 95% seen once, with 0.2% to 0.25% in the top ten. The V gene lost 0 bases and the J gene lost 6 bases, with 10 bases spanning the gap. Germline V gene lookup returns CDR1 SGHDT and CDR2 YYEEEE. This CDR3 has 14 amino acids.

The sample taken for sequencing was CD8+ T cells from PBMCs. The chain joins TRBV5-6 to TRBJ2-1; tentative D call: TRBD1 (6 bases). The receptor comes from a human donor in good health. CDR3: CASSLGQVGNEQFF. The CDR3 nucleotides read TGTGCCAGCAGCTTGGGACAGGTTGGCAATGAGCAGTTCTTC. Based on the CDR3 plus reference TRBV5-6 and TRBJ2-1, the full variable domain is DAGVTQSPTHLIKTRGQQVTLRCSPKSGHDTVSWYQQALGQGPQFIFQYYEEEERQRGNFPDRFSGHQFPNYSSELNVNALLLGDSALYLCASSLGQVGNEQFFGPGTRLTVL.